The 13 T cell receptor beta chains below all came from one sample that was sequenced in a study of hypomethylating agent response in myelodysplastic syndrome. Data came from immunoSEQ multiplex PCR; TCRdb stores just in-frame clones and leaves some out. The table records roughly 5,000 clones, roughly 85% of them present only once. Sequenced material: bone marrow, taken before or after starting hypomethylating agent treatment for myelodysplastic syndrome (not recorded which). These receptors all stem from a human donor with myelodysplastic syndrome.

The CDR3 loop reads CASSMDLGDTQYF. CDR3 in DNA: TGTGCCAGCAGTATGGACCTAGGAGATACGCAGTATTTT. The chain carries TRBV2 and TRBJ2-3; D gene ambiguous. The CDR3 loop spans 13 amino acids. Between the trimmed V and J ends, which lost 5 bases and 5 bases, there was a span of 11 bases. CDR1 SNHLY and CDR2 FYNNEI come from the germline V gene. Together with reference TRBV2 and TRBJ2-3, the CDR3 gives the full variable domain: EPEVTQTPSHQVTQMGQEVILRCVPISNHLYFYWYRQILGQKVEFLVSFYNNEISEKSEIFDDQFSVERPDGSNFTLKIRSTKLEDSAMYFCASSMDLGDTQYFGPGTRLTVL.

The chain links TRBV7-3 to TRBJ2-7, with 9 positions matching TRBD2. There are 14 residues in the CDR3. Looked up from germline, CDR1 is SGHTA and CDR2 is FQGTGA. The junction had 0 bases not matched to a gene; V was cut back by 0 bases and J by 3 bases. In DNA, the CDR3 is TGTGCCAGCAGCTTAACTAGCGGGAGCTACGAGCAGTACTTC. It specifies CASSLTSGSYEQYF.

This clone qualifies as medium-sized. This chain links TRBV2 with TRBJ1-5, with TRBD1 identical over 7 bases. CDR1 SNHLY and CDR2 FYNNEI come from the germline V gene. V gave up 4 bases and J gave up 2 bases; unmatched junction bases: 8. The CDR3 covers 16 residues. This chain's CDR3 is CASSAAGGEGNQPQHF. In nucleotides, the CDR3 is TGTGCCAGCAGTGCGGCAGGGGGGGAGGGCAATCAGCCCCAGCATTTT.

This chain links TRBV15 with TRBJ1-2; 7 bases are a match to TRBD1. Per the germline V gene, CDR1 is LNHNV and CDR2 is YYDKDF (reference sequence). This CDR3 is 14 amino acids long. V lost 1 base, J lost 6 bases, and 5 bases stayed unmatched. Written as DNA, the CDR3 is TGTGCCACCAGCAGAGGACAGGGTAGCCATGGCTACACCTTC. Translation: CATSRGQGSHGYTF.

This chain connects TRBV13 to TRBJ2-3, with 11 nucleotides matching TRBD2. J lost 6 bases, V lost 3 bases, and 2 bases had no gene match. The CDR3 consists of 14 residues. From germline, CDR1 is PRHDT and CDR2 FYEKMQ (reference sequence). CDR3 sequence (DNA): TGTGCCAGCAGCTTTAGCGGGGGGGTTGATACGCAGTATTTT. This sequence encodes CASSFSGGVDTQYF.

The CDR3 region is CASSRQGNTEAFF. The CDR3 nucleotides read TGTGCCAGCTCACGACAGGGGAACACTGAAGCTTTCTTT. The rearrangement uses TRBV2 and TRBJ1-1, with 7 bases that match TRBD1. Trimming removed 8 bases from V and 1 base from J; junction bases left unmatched: 4. CDR1 and CDR2 from the germline V gene are SNHLY and FYNNEI. CDR3 size: 13 residues.

The J gene is TRBJ2-3, the V gene TRBV29-1, with a weak D call TRBD2 (5 bases). Germline-derived CDR1 and CDR2 are SQVTM and ANQGSEA. Trimming removed 5 bases at V and 4 bases at J, with 19 bases between. The CDR3 is made up of 15 amino acids. The CDR3 sequence: CSVSPGGRRADTQYF. The CDR3 region has the DNA TGCAGCGTTTCTCCTGGCGGTAGGCGGGCAGATACGCAGTATTTT.

The chain employs TRBV6-1 and TRBJ2-6, with a weak D call TRBD2 (6 bases). Germline V lookup: CDR1 MNHNS, CDR2 SASEGT. The germline V and J ends were trimmed by 4 bases and 0 bases, with 13 bases remaining between them. The CDR3 extends over 17 amino acids. The CDR3 spells CASSARGGISGANVLTF. Here the CDR3 DNA reads TGTGCCAGCAGTGCACGCGGAGGGATCTCTGGGGCCAACGTCCTGACTTTC.

The chain's CDR3 is CASSVASYNEQFF. In DNA, the CDR3 is TGTGCCAGCAGCGTAGCCAGCTACAATGAGCAGTTCTTC. V and J are TRBV9 and TRBJ2-1; D call uncertain. The CDR3 is made up of 13 amino acids. V was clipped by 0 bases and J by 3 bases, with 4 bases between them. The germline gives CDR1 SGDLS, CDR2 YYNGEE. The full variable domain, with the rest looked up from reference TRBV9 and TRBJ2-1, is DSGVTQTPKHLITATGQRVTLRCSPRSGDLSVYWYQQSLDQGLQFLIQYYNGEERAKGNILERFSAQQFPDLHSELNLSSLELGDSALYFCASSVASYNEQFFGPGTRLTVL.

CDR3 amino acids: CSVEASPTSGGGEQYF. CDR3 DNA: TGCAGCGTTGAAGCATCACCGACTAGCGGCGGGGGCGAGCAGTACTTC. J is TRBJ2-7 and V is TRBV29-1; 9 bases line up with TRBD2. Germline V lookup: CDR1 SQVTM, CDR2 ANQGSEA. The CDR3 runs 16 residues. J lost 6 bases, V lost 1 base, and 13 bases had no gene match.

This clone was seen only a few times. This chain connects TRBV11-2 to TRBJ1-1; no reliable D call. The ends were cut back, 5 bases at V and 1 base at J, with 8 bases in the middle. CDR1 SGHAT and CDR2 FQNNGV come from the germline V gene. The CDR3 is 13 residues long. In nucleotides, the CDR3 is TGTGCCAGCAGCCCAGGACCGAACACTGAAGCTTTCTTT. Its translation is CASSPGPNTEAFF.

This clone is labeled large. V gene TRBV2 combines with J gene TRBJ1-3; no reliable D call. This CDR3 is 15 amino acids long. Trimming cost V 4 bases and J 0 bases, with 10 bases left between them. The germline V gene has CDR1 SNHLY and CDR2 FYNNEI. The CDR3 is CASSVEGYSGNTIYF. In nucleotides, the CDR3 is TGTGCCAGCAGTGTGGAGGGATACTCTGGAAACACCATATATTTT.

The V call is TRBV6-5, the J call TRBJ1-1; perhaps TRBD1 as D (6 bases). This CDR3 comprises 16 residues. Germline CDR1 reads MNHEY; CDR2 reads SVGAGI. Between the trimmed V and J ends, which lost 0 bases and 6 bases, there was a span of 17 bases. The CDR3 sequence is CASSYSYKQGSAEAFF. DNA for the CDR3: TGTGCCAGCAGTTACTCCTATAAACAGGGATCGGCTGAAGCTTTCTTT.